These 14 T cell receptor beta chains share one sample of origin, sequenced in a study of T cells in narcolepsy. Generated by immunoSEQ multiplex PCR, the TCRdb table keeps only in-frame clones and is missing some. The profile shows some 30,000 clones, 84% of them singletons. The sequencing sample was made of CD45RA- memory CD4+ T cells from PBMCs. The receptor source for this set is a human donor with narcolepsy.

The chain joins TRBV6-1 to TRBJ2-7; D is perhaps TRBD2 (6 bases). Trimming stripped 1 base from V and 6 bases from J, with 13 bases between. The CDR3 loop spans 14 amino acids. CDR1 is MNHNS, CDR2 SASEGT, per germline. The CDR3 bases are TGTGCCAGCAGTGAAGTGGAGGGATATGCCGAGCAGTACTTC. Translating gives CASSEVEGYAEQYF.

This clone turned up a few times. V is TRBV6-5 and J is TRBJ1-5; possible D gene TRBD1, 5 bases. This CDR3 region has 15 residues. V dropped 7 bases and J dropped 5 bases, with 18 bases sitting between them. CDR1 and CDR2 from the germline V gene are MNHEY and SVGAGI. CDR3 coding DNA: TGTGCCAGCATGGGCGGCAGGGAAACATATCAGCCCCAGCATTTT. This codes for CASMGGRETYQPQHF.

V and J are TRBV28 and TRBJ1-1, with unresolved D. V shed 3 bases and J shed 4 bases, with 9 bases lying between them. The CDR3 contains 13 residues. Germline CDR1 and CDR2: MDHEN and SYDVKM. The DNA for the CDR3 is TGTGCCAGCAGTTTTTCCCGGGGCACTGAAGCTTTCTTT. Its protein is CASSFSRGTEAFF.

This clone occurred once. J is TRBJ2-3 and V is TRBV5-1; D may be TRBD1 (5 bases). The germline CDR1 and CDR2 sequences are SGHRS and YFSETQ. The CDR3 spans 12 residues. V lost 0 bases and J lost 6, with 5 bases in between. This CDR3 reads CASSLEGDTQYF. The CDR3 DNA reads TGCGCCAGCAGCTTGGAGGGGGATACGCAGTATTTT. Full variable domain (missing parts from reference TRBV5-1 and TRBJ2-3): KAGVTQTPRYLIKTRGQQVTLSCSPISGHRSVSWYQQTPGQGLQFLFEYFSETQRNKGNFPGRFSGRQFSNSRSEMNVSTLELGDSALYLCASSLEGDTQYFGPGTRLTVL.

The chain recombines TRBV6-5 with TRBJ1-1; a weak D match, TRBD1 (5 bases). This CDR3 has 14 amino acids. Germline lookup yields CDR1 MNHEY and CDR2 SVGAGI. V lost 3 bases, J lost 4 bases, and 12 bases lay in between. CDR3 sequence reads: CASSYVLGGTEAFF. In DNA, the CDR3 is TGTGCCAGCAGTTATGTCCTCGGGGGCACTGAAGCTTTCTTT.

This clone was detected once. The genes are TRBV10-2 and TRBJ2-3; D gene unclear. Germline CDR1 WSHSY, CDR2 SAAADI. The V and J ends lost 2 bases and 4 bases respectively, with 4 bases between them. This CDR3 region has 12 residues. The CDR3 is CASSEVSDTQYF. The CDR3 coding sequence is TGCGCCAGCAGTGAGGTCTCAGATACGCAGTATTTT.

The chain carries TRBV11-2 and TRBJ2-1; 8 nucleotides line up with TRBD1. Looked up from germline, CDR1 is SGHAT and CDR2 is FQNNGV. CDR3 size: 17 residues. Germline trimming cut 2 bases from V and 7 bases from J; bases unmatched to any gene: 13. CDR3 in DNA: TGTGCCAGCAGCTTAAAGGGTCGACAGGGGTTTAGGAATGAGCAGTTCTTC. This sequence encodes CASSLKGRQGFRNEQFF.

CDR3 nucleotides: TGTGCCAGCAGTGAGGGAGCCGGACCTCAATTCACCCAGCATTTT. It encodes CASSEGAGPQFTQHF. This chain joins TRBV6-4 and TRBJ1-5; D is unresolved. The ends were cut back, 3 bases at V and 11 bases at J, with 20 bases in the middle. CDR1 and CDR2 from the germline V gene are MRHNA and SNTAGT. CDR3 length: 15 amino acids.

This chain links TRBV9 with TRBJ1-3; no clear D gene. V was shortened by 0 bases and J by 2 bases, with 12 bases between the two germline ends. Germline V gene lookup returns CDR1 SGDLS and CDR2 YYNGEE. The CDR3 is 16 residues long. In DNA, the CDR3 is TGTGCCAGCAGCGTAGTAGAGGGAATGGCTGGAAACACCATATATTTT. It is translated as CASSVVEGMAGNTIYF.

This clone was counted once. The J gene is TRBJ2-7, the V gene TRBV10-3; TRBD2 matches 9 bases. The CDR3 totals 13 residues. The V gene end was trimmed by 2 bases and the J gene end by 7 bases; junction bases not matched to a gene: 3. Germline V lookup: CDR1 ENHRY, CDR2 SYGVKD. The CDR3 reads CAISETGLAEQYV. The CDR3 nucleotides read TGTGCCATCAGTGAGACCGGACTAGCGGAGCAGTACGTC.

The V and J genes are TRBV7-2 and TRBJ2-3; D could derive from TRBD1 or TRBD2 (6 bases each). V dropped 7 bases and J dropped 0 bases, with 20 bases sitting between them. This CDR3 has 17 residues. Per the germline V gene, CDR1 is SGHTA and CDR2 is FQGNSA. This CDR3 reads CASTPTVRGLSTDTQYF. CDR3 bases: TGTGCCAGCACTCCGACCGTTCGGGGGCTCAGCACAGATACGCAGTATTTT.

The gene calls are TRBV15 and TRBJ2-2; D unclear. Between the trimmed V and J ends, which lost 1 base and 6 bases, there was a span of 6 bases. Germline V lookup: CDR1 LNHNV, CDR2 YYDKDF (reference sequence). The CDR3 is 13 amino acids. The CDR3 nucleotides are TGTGCCACCAGCAGAGGGAGTGCCGGGGAGCTGTTTTTT. It specifies CATSRGSAGELFF.

The chain uses TRBV9 and TRBJ2-2; D is unresolved. CDR1 SGDLS and CDR2 YYNGEE come from the germline V gene. Trimming took 0 bases from V and 4 from J, leaving 4 bases between them. This CDR3 spans 13 amino acids. CDR3 residues: CASSVVGTGELFF. Here the CDR3 DNA reads TGTGCCAGCAGCGTAGTGGGCACCGGGGAGCTGTTTTTT.

This chain links TRBV28 with TRBJ1-5; D perhaps matches TRBD1 (5 bases). The CDR3 extends over 14 amino acids. The V gene's germline CDR1 is MDHEN and CDR2 SYDVKM. Trimming left V 11 bases short and J 5 bases short, with 19 bases between. The CDR3 is CASAGAGNYQPQHF. DNA for the CDR3: TGTGCCTCTGCCGGGGCAGGGAATTATCAGCCCCAGCATTTT.